What follows is one T cell receptor (beta chain) and its context. This receptor's antigen is unknown. No much larger clonotype is one base removed from it; base qualities were not supplied. In total, roughly 670 healthy bone marrow donors made up the cohort. At the time of sampling, all cohort members were nominally healthy, though unrecorded immune exposures were likely present. The donor tested CMV seronegative and was one of the 352 seronegative cohort members. Every donor gave a peripheral blood sample, and the peripheral blood mononuclear cells from that sample were used for TCR beta sequencing. The Qiagen DNeasy Blood Extraction Kit was used to extract genomic DNA from the blood cell samples. The record originates from a study of cytomegalovirus exposure and HLA in healthy donors (dated by TCRdb to between 2016 and 2019). Turning to the overall study: An earlier analysis of approximately 600 of the donors reported about 250 Gb of sequence data and more than 90 million unique TCR beta sequences from about 180 million T cells. An early release that covered about 600 HLA-typed donors contained about 290 gigabases of sequencing data and tens of millions of unique TCR sequences. Among the approximately 400 genotyped donors, under 90% belonged to the genetic ancestry cluster associated with self-reported Caucasian donors. The aim of the study was to test whether cataloging public T cell receptors could identify signatures of past pathogen exposure. The T cell repertoires of 700 or so subjects were profiled by immunosequencing and related to cytomegalovirus serostatus. Besides the first cohort of roughly 640 subjects, a separate validation cohort made up of around 120 different subjects was used. High-throughput TCR immunosequencing, statistical association of individual TCRs with disease status, and machine learning were combined to predict cytomegalovirus infection status. A later analysis re-analyzed previously published TCR beta repertoires from 660 or so donors and added high-resolution HLA genotyping to study TCR occurrence patterns. Rather than using new phenotypic data, the later analysis identified candidate immune exposures from TCR beta sequences and from how often those sequences occurred across donors. In an earlier analysis of roughly 600 of the donors, high-throughput TCR beta sequencing was used to judge whether each TCR beta V gene segment behaved as functional or pseudogenic. Donor age, sex, ethnicity and CMV serostatus were compiled alongside the repertoire data. A later genetic analysis took genome-wide SNP genotypes for 398 of the 666 donors and used that subset as a discovery cohort. Every discovery cohort repertoire had been produced on one sequencing platform. Class I and class II HLA loci were covered by the typing at four-digit resolution. Typing coverage varied by locus: roughly 620-640 donors for A, B, C, DRB1 and DQB1; more than 500 for DQA1; about 570 for DPA1; 400 to 480 for DPB1. About five DR-DQ haplotypes were handled as single units for association and clustering because linkage in the cohort was strong. On average, approximately 250,000 unique TCR beta nucleotide sequences were sequenced per donor among a few hundred genotyped donors of the cohort, with about 19% of those sequences being non-productive. Broad study findings and their caveats: It was suggested by the authors that the approach could potentially be generalized to other disease states and immunological phenotypes. In a later analysis, 16,951 TCR beta sequences were associated with specific HLA alleles at a false discovery rate of 0.05. A total of 150 or so TCR beta chains were listed by the study as associated with cytomegalovirus. Because counts were too low, approximately 15 rarely observed V segments, including chromosome 9 orphons, were excluded from the earlier analysis of several hundred of the donors. An earlier analysis of around 600 of the donors showed that most TCR beta V segments appeared in productive rearrangements either about 90% or about 30% of the time, which broadly matched IMGT annotations. HLA typing was unavailable for some donors at each locus, so association tests used only the typed subset. CMV serostatus was the only immune exposure information available for the cohort. A later genetic analysis associated a missense DCLRE1C variant with V-gene and J-gene trimming of TCR beta chains, and an independent cohort replicated the association. Presence/absence analyses assumed roughly uniform sequencing depth across donors, an assumption that may not hold. Across donors, most TCR sequences were observed very rarely, whereas some public TCRs were present in many individuals. In a later analysis, HLA-associated TCR beta chains showed more clonal expansion and lower generation probabilities than non-associated chains that were equally common. In a later analysis, most CMV-associated TCR beta chains were found to appear HLA-restricted, with HLA associations seemingly driven largely by CMV exposure. According to a later analysis, parvovirus B19, influenza, CMV and Epstein-Barr virus appeared linked to several top co-occurrence clusters. A few of the identified cytomegalovirus-associated TCR beta chains were confirmed in vitro to be specific for cytomegalovirus antigens. In this cohort, only TCR beta chains were sequenced, and detectable features were limited by the absence of alpha or paired-chain data. A later genetic analysis reported fewer N-insertions in productive TCRs among donors in an Asian-associated ancestry cluster than the roughly 640-donor mean. Some IMGT-functional V segments, including TRBV6-2 and TRBV6-3, could not be distinguished by the 87-base-pair reads and were therefore excluded. In both the original and validation cohorts, the classifier was reported to diagnose cytomegalovirus status with high specificity and sensitivity. When HLA alleles, especially DR and DQ, strongly co-occurred, TCR associations were difficult to assign to individual alleles. A cluster of highly shared sequence variants was judged likely to represent a technical artifact of the sequencing pipeline. Linkage disequilibrium might explain the correlated functional status among segregating V segments, but an unknown experimental factor could not be excluded. A further reported finding was that TCR beta sequences accurately predicted the HLA-A and HLA-B alleles for most subjects in the first cohort. A later analysis found that TCR association rates varied across HLA loci, with DRB1 alleles showing the most associated TCRs and HLA-C alleles the fewest.

Libraries were made using the immunoSEQ multiplex PCR assay. The multiplex PCR relied on a mix of 60 forward primers for TCR Vbeta segments and 13 reverse primers for TCR Jbeta segments. The CDR3 region of rearranged TCR beta genes was amplified from genomic DNA by a multiplex PCR assay. The amplified TCR beta libraries were sequenced on the Illumina HiSeq System as 87-base-pair reads. On the authors' methods: In a later analysis, some 80 million unique TCR beta chains were counted across the roughly 670 repertoires, and around 11 million of these chains were shared by at least two donors. To remove PCR and sequencing errors, raw reads were error-corrected and collapsed into unique sequences using a nearest-neighbor algorithm that merged closely related sequences. V, D and J gene segments were assigned by aligning CDR3 sequences to IMGT reference sequences. For a sequence to be retained, a match of at least six nucleotides was required to both a V gene segment and a J gene segment. A rearrangement was called productive if the CDR3 had no stop codons and remained in frame with V and J, and every other rearrangement was called non-productive. Following IMGT convention, CDR3 was defined as the stretch from the second conserved V-encoded cysteine up to the conserved J-encoded phenylalanine. The earlier analysis of a few hundred of the donors excluded any sequence lacking an unambiguous match to a single V gene segment. In an earlier analysis of 587 of the donors, a V segment was called functional when productive rearrangements were above 56.7%, and segregating when the standard deviation between donors exceeded 5%. To diagnose cytomegalovirus status from the catalog of TCR beta chain sequences, a statistical classification framework was built. V and J gene assignment, in a later analysis, came from comparing TCR nucleotide sequences with IMGT/GENE-DB human TR gene sequences. The TCRdist pipeline was used in a later analysis to assign CDR3 sequences and most-parsimonious VDJ recombination scenarios. A later analysis defined each TCR beta chain by its CDR3 amino acid sequence plus V-gene family, and excluded reads lacking a unique V-gene family. To address suspected cross-contamination and a sequencing artifact, a later analysis removed around 590 highly shared, low-generation-probability nucleotide sequences. A later analysis calculated a clonal expansion index for each public chain from normalized within-repertoire ranks of inferred template counts. Generation probabilities in a later analysis came from a VDJ recombination model fitted to out-of-frame rearrangements, and those results were checked against IGoR. In a later analysis, TCR-TCR, TCR-HLA and TCR-CMV co-occurrence was scored with hypergeometric tests, and a repertoire-size bias correction was applied to TCR pairs. In a later analysis, false discovery rates were estimated by permuting HLA or CMV assignments 20 times. In a later analysis, co-occurring TCRs were grouped with DBSCAN, and TCRdist sequence similarity was added when clustering was performed within HLA-allele-positive subsets. For co-occurrence clustering, repertoires with fewer than 30,000 or more than 120,000 public chains were excluded, along with four or five repertoires with anomalous nucleotide sharing. The table comes from immuneACCESS by way of TCRdb, which keeps in-frame sequences with V and J called. Part of the clones is missing from these tables; in studies checked, under half for an unresolved V gene and the rest for unknown reasons. V, J and clone size derive from that table, while D and trimming were established from the DNA sequence. The sample records 180,000 or so clones, roughly 80% of which are singletons. Of the sample, about 3.4% falls within the top ten clones.

CDR1 and CDR2, per the germline V gene, are MNHNS and SASEGT. V loses 1 base, J loses 0 bases, and the germline ends lie 13 bases apart. From cysteine to phenylalanine, the CDR3 is 16 amino acids long. Only CDR3 DNA is held: 48 bases, read in frame from base 1. The chain links TRBV6-1 with TRBJ2-7; the D segment could be TRBD1, given 6 matching bases. This TCR was sampled from a female donor in good health and CMV-seronegative. The sample consisted of PBMCs. Read as DNA, the sequence is TGTGCCAGCAGTGAAGTGGGCAGGGGCAGCTCCTACGAGCAGTACTTC. Translated, this gives CASSEVGRGSSYEQYF.